The 16 T cell receptor beta chains listed next were all sequenced from one sample in a study of CD4+ T cells in melanoma (dated by TCRdb to 2022 to 2024). The library came from the immunoSEQ multiplex PCR assay. TCRdb holds this immuneACCESS table with in-frame rearrangements only. Some clones are missing; in checked studies, unresolved V genes explain under half, and the rest has no known cause. A total of 50,000 or so clones appear in this sample, roughly 89% of them only once. Approximately 12% of the sample goes to the ten largest clones. Sequencing was carried out using peripheral blood. All receptors come from a human donor with melanoma.

The chain is built from TRBV9 and TRBJ2-5; TRBD2 aligns across 14 bases. The CDR3 runs to 16 residues. Germline assignment: CDR1 SGDLS and CDR2 YYNGEE. The V segment lost 3 bases and the J segment 5 bases; nucleotides outside the gene matches: 6. The CDR3 nucleotides read TGTGCCAGCAGCGATCGGACTAGCGGGGGGAGGGAGACCCAGTACTTC. Amino acid sequence: CASSDRTSGGRETQYF. Looking up the rest from reference TRBV9 and TRBJ2-5 gives the full variable domain: DSGVTQTPKHLITATGQRVTLRCSPRSGDLSVYWYQQSLDQGLQFLIQYYNGEERAKGNILERFSAQQFPDLHSELNLSSLELGDSALYFCASSDRTSGGRETQYFGPGTRLLVL.

This chain connects TRBV30 to TRBJ2-5; TRBD2 might be the D (6 bases). Trimming took off 0 bases at V and 1 base at J, with 6 bases between the two ends. CDR3 length: 13 amino acids. Germline values: CDR1 GTSNPN, CDR2 SVGIG (reference sequence). In nucleotides, the CDR3 is TGTGCCTGGAGTGTGGGACTCCAAGAGACCCAGTACTTC. This encodes CAWSVGLQETQYF.

This clone was seen just once. This chain connects TRBV6-6 to TRBJ2-7; tentative D call: TRBD2 (5 bases). Trimming took off 6 bases at V and 6 bases at J, with 12 bases between the two ends. CDR3 length equals 12 residues. Germline assignment: CDR1 MNHNY and CDR2 SVGAGI (reference sequence). The CDR3 DNA reads TGTGCCAGCAGGGGAGACACGGGCGAGCAGTACTTC. The encoded protein is CASRGDTGEQYF.

The chain has TRBV6-6 and TRBJ1-5, with a weak D call TRBD1 (5 bases). CDR1 is MNHNY, CDR2 SVGAGI, per germline (reference sequence). The CDR3 length is 13 residues. Deletions cut 2 bases from V and 4 bases from J, with 6 bases between. The CDR3: CASSYGGNQPQHF. The CDR3 bases are TGTGCCAGCAGTTACGGGGGGAATCAGCCCCAGCATTTT.

The rearrangement joins TRBV4-2 to TRBJ2-7; 7 nucleotides line up with TRBD1. Trimming removed 1 base from V and 3 bases from J; junction bases left unmatched: 6. The CDR3 is 15 residues long. Looked up from germline, CDR1 is LGHNA and CDR2 is YNFKEQ. CDR3 sequence (DNA): TGTGCCAGCAGCCAAGGGAAGACAGGGTACTACGAGCAGTACTTC. Amino acids: CASSQGKTGYYEQYF.

The CDR3 sequence is CASRGLADKRGQYF. Here the CDR3 DNA reads TGCGCCAGCAGGGGACTAGCAGACAAGCGGGGGCAGTATTTT. The V gene is TRBV4-1, the J gene TRBJ2-3; 9 bases line up with TRBD2. The CDR3 has 14 amino acids. Trimming cost V 6 bases and J 11 bases; bases outside gene matches: 12. Germline lookup yields CDR1 MGHRA and CDR2 YSYEKL.

The chain recombines TRBV7-9 with TRBJ2-5; 10 positions match TRBD1. The J call could be wrong; TRBJ2-7 is a better fit for the DNA end. The germline CDR1 and CDR2 sequences are SEHNR and FQNEAQ (reference sequence). CDR3 length: 15 residues. Written as DNA, the CDR3 is TGTGCCAGCAGCTCACCGACAGGGGGCGGGAGCGAGCAGTACTTC. Residues: CASSSPTGGGSEQYF.

V usage is TRBV7-9 and J usage is TRBJ2-5; 15 bases agree with TRBD2. The CDR3 has 16 residues. Germline V gene lookup returns CDR1 SEHNR and CDR2 FQNEAQ (reference sequence). V lost 5 bases, J lost 3 bases, and 4 bases stayed unmatched. CDR3 amino acids: CASSPGLAGGEETQYF. CDR3 nucleotides: TGTGCCAGCAGCCCTGGACTAGCGGGGGGGGAAGAGACCCAGTACTTC. Using reference TRBV7-9 and TRBJ2-5 for the parts outside the CDR3, the full variable domain is DTGVSQNPRHKITKRGQNVTFRCDPISEHNRLYWYRQTLGQGPEFLTYFQNEAQLEKSRLLSDRFSAERPKGSFSTLEIQRTEQGDSAMYLCASSPGLAGGEETQYFGPGTRLLVL.

This chain connects TRBV27 to TRBJ1-1; D remains ambiguous. This CDR3 is built from 14 residues. Germline CDR1 and CDR2: MNHEY and SMNVEV (reference sequence). V was pared by 8 bases and J by 1 base, with 14 bases between. The CDR3 DNA follows: TGTGCCAGCTCGACCAGCTCACCGAACACTGAAGCTTTCTTT. It codes for CASSTSSPNTEAFF.

This chain connects TRBV7-3 to TRBJ2-2; D not certain. The CDR3 contains 15 residues. The germline V gene encodes CDR1 SGHTA and CDR2 FQGTGA. V gave up 3 bases and J gave up 4 bases, with 12 bases separating them. CDR3 in amino acids: CASSLSGSGTGELFF. The CDR3 nucleotides read TGTGCCAGCAGCTTGAGTGGGTCTGGCACCGGGGAGCTGTTTTTT.

As for this clone: At the DNA level, this CDR3 is encoded by other sequences in the same sample as well. CDR3 nucleotides: TGTGCCAGCAGTTTAAGCAACACCGGGGAGCTGTTTTTT. The encoded protein is CASSLSNTGELFF. This chain uses TRBV28 with TRBJ2-2; D remains unclear. Germline CDR1 and CDR2: MDHEN and SYDVKM. CDR3 length: 13 amino acids. V was pared by 2 bases and J by 2 bases, with 3 bases between.

The chain links TRBV5-4 to TRBJ2-5, with 9 bases fitting TRBD1. The J segment lost 5 bases and the V segment lost 5 bases, leaving 13 bases of the junction unmatched. The CDR3 runs to 16 residues. Germline CDR1 is SGHNT and CDR2 is YYREEE (reference sequence). CDR3: CASRARDRDVSETQYF. For the CDR3, the DNA is TGTGCCAGCAGGGCACGGGACAGGGACGTAAGCGAGACCCAGTACTTC.

This clone was observed once. This chain uses TRBV6-6 with TRBJ2-3; D gene ambiguous. This CDR3 comprises 11 residues. Trimming took 2 bases from V and 6 from J, leaving 3 bases between them. The germline CDR1 and CDR2 sequences are MNHNY and SVGAGI (reference sequence). CDR3: CASSYADTQYF. CDR3 nucleotides: TGTGCCAGCAGTTACGCTGATACGCAGTATTTT.

The V gene is TRBV6-5, the J gene TRBJ2-7, with TRBD1 matching over 10 bases. The V gene end was trimmed by 4 bases and the J gene end by 6 bases; junction bases not matched to a gene: 6. Looked up from germline, CDR1 is MNHEY and CDR2 is SVGAGI. This CDR3 region has 14 residues. For the CDR3, the DNA is TGTGCCAGCAGTTCCACCGGGACAGGGGTCGAGCAGTACTTC. It codes for CASSSTGTGVEQYF.

This chain uses TRBV2 with TRBJ1-5, with TRBD1 identical over 7 bases. Trimming took 6 bases from V and 3 from J; bases not matched to a gene: 5. The CDR3 covers 14 residues. CDR1 SNHLY and CDR2 FYNNEI come from the germline V gene. The CDR3 DNA sequence: TGTGCCAGCAGAAAGACAGGGCTCAATCAGCCCCAGCATTTT. Protein: CASRKTGLNQPQHF.

V gene TRBV5-3 combines with J gene TRBJ2-7; D may correspond to TRBD1 or TRBD2 (5 bases each). TRBV5-3 is treated as an ORF (open reading frame) with a function not yet certain. Trimming cost V 4 bases and J 5 bases, with 19 bases left between them. This CDR3 region has 15 residues. CDR3 amino acids: CARSHTGRGANEQYF. CDR3 bases: TGTGCCAGAAGCCACACGGGAAGGGGAGCCAACGAGCAGTACTTC.